A single sample gave rise to the 24 T cell receptor beta chains below, sequenced in a study of blood T cell repertoires in COVID-19. Measured with immunoSEQ multiplex PCR; TCRdb has only the in-frame clones, and not every one. The sample has some 270,000 clones, approximately 89% seen once. The sequencing input was peripheral blood. These receptor sequences come from a man aged 40-49 years with active or convalescent COVID-19.

V usage is TRBV19 and J usage is TRBJ2-5, with 9 bases aligning to TRBD1. From germline, CDR1 is LNHDA and CDR2 SQIVND (reference sequence). J was trimmed by 5 bases and V by 4 bases; bases with no gene match: 11. The CDR3 length is 16 residues. The CDR3: CASSTRDRVAGETQYF. The CDR3 nucleotides read TGTGCCAGTAGTACCCGGGACAGGGTGGCGGGGGAGACCCAGTACTTC.

V gene TRBV7-3 combines with J gene TRBJ2-1; D is uncertain. Germline values: CDR1 SGHTA, CDR2 FQGTGA. V lost 5 bases, J lost 8 bases, and 16 bases lay in between. The CDR3 sequence is 14 residues long. Written as DNA, the CDR3 is TGTGCCAGCAGCCCTCGATTCAAGAGCGATGAGCAGTTCTTC. It yields the protein CASSPRFKSDEQFF.

J is TRBJ2-2 and V is TRBV28, with TRBD1 identical over 7 bases. Germline V gene sequence: CDR1 MDHEN, CDR2 SYDVKM. Unmatched junction bases numbered 10, after V lost 6 bases and J lost 6 bases. CDR3 length equals 15 residues. CDR3 sequence (DNA): TGTGCCAGCAGGACTCCGGACAGGCAGGCCGGGGAGCTGTTTTTT. This encodes CASRTPDRQAGELFF.

The chain employs TRBV4-2 and TRBJ1-2, with D possibly TRBD1 on 5 matching bases. Trimming took 0 bases from V and 4 from J, leaving 12 bases between them. Per germline, CDR1 LGHNA and CDR2 YNFKEQ. This CDR3 spans 15 amino acids. The CDR3 loop reads CASSQDVQGVYGYTF. CDR3 nucleotides: TGTGCCAGCAGCCAAGATGTCCAGGGTGTCTATGGCTACACCTTC.

The rearrangement uses TRBV30 and TRBJ1-1; 8 bases are a match to TRBD1. Per germline, CDR1 GTSNPN and CDR2 SVGIG (reference sequence). V dropped 6 bases and J dropped 4; count of bases not matched to a gene: 7. CDR3 length equals 13 residues. The CDR3 region has the DNA TGTGCCTGCATGACAGGGGAGAGCACTGAAGCTTTCTTT. Translated, it gives CACMTGESTEAFF.

The chain has TRBV11-2 and TRBJ1-5; a weak D match, TRBD1 (5 bases). This CDR3 is 15 amino acids long. V was clipped by 5 bases and J by 2 bases, with 13 bases between them. The germline V gene encodes CDR1 SGHAT and CDR2 FQNNGV. As DNA, the CDR3 is TGTGCCAGCAGCCTCCACGGGGGTGGCAATCAGCCCCAGCATTTT. Its translation is CASSLHGGGNQPQHF.

This chain connects TRBV18 to TRBJ2-7, with 9 bases fitting TRBD1. This CDR3 is 15 amino acids long. CDR1 is KGHSH and CDR2 is LQKENI in the germline V gene. The junction had 8 bases not matched to a gene; V was cut back by 6 bases and J by 2 bases. The CDR3 protein is CASSPKTGGTYEQYF. The DNA of the CDR3 is TGTGCCAGCTCTCCAAAGACAGGGGGGACCTACGAGCAGTACTTC.

The chain recombines TRBV24-1 with TRBJ2-1, with D uncertain. The CDR3 totals 13 residues. Looked up from germline, CDR1 is KGHDR and CDR2 is SFDVKD. V lost 9 bases to trimming and J lost 5 bases, with 13 bases between them. Here the CDR3 reads CATAPDYDNEQFF. CDR3 bases: TGTGCCACCGCCCCAGATTATGACAATGAGCAGTTCTTC.

The chain uses TRBV9 and TRBJ2-1; 9 bases fit TRBD1. The CDR3 covers 14 residues. The J segment lost 7 bases and the V segment lost 3 bases, leaving 5 bases of the junction unmatched. The germline gives CDR1 SGDLS, CDR2 YYNGEE. CDR3 residues: CASSGRDRANEQFF. DNA of the CDR3: TGTGCCAGCAGCGGCCGGGACAGGGCTAATGAGCAGTTCTTC.

The chain uses TRBV19 and TRBJ2-3; 7 bases are shared with TRBD2. CDR3 length: 14 residues. V was pared by 2 bases and J by 6 bases, with 5 bases of the junction left unmatched. CDR1 is LNHDA, CDR2 SQIVND, per germline (reference sequence). The CDR3 region has the DNA TGTGCCAGTAGTATACCGGGCGGGAGTGATACGCAGTATTTT. Amino acids: CASSIPGGSDTQYF.

The chain recombines TRBV5-1 with TRBJ2-7; 8 bases align to TRBD2. Germline values: CDR1 SGHRS, CDR2 YFSETQ. This CDR3 has 16 residues. V dropped 0 bases and J dropped 1; count of bases not matched to a gene: 6. CDR3: CASSLEAGGASYEQYF. The CDR3 nucleotides read TGCGCCAGCAGCTTGGAGGCCGGGGGGGCTTCCTACGAGCAGTACTTC.

V gene TRBV30 combines with J gene TRBJ2-2, with a possible D match to TRBD1 (5 bases). Trimming cost V 3 bases and J 3 bases, with 14 bases left between them. This CDR3 comprises 15 residues. The germline gives CDR1 GTSNPN, CDR2 SVGIG (reference sequence). As DNA, the CDR3 is TGTGCCTGGAGCAAGGGGATCGCGGACACCGGGGAGCTGTTTTTT. Its translation: CAWSKGIADTGELFF.

The V gene is TRBV11-3, the J gene TRBJ2-2; D might be TRBD2 (6 bases). Per the germline V gene, CDR1 is SGHNT and CDR2 is YENEEA. Trimming shortened V by 3 bases and J by 5 bases, and 13 bases separated the two germline ends. The CDR3 has 15 residues. The CDR3 nucleotides read TGTGCCAGCAGCTTCAAGGAGGGGAGGACCGGGGAGCTGTTTTTT. This encodes CASSFKEGRTGELFF.

V is TRBV11-3 and J is TRBJ2-5, with D possibly TRBD2 on 5 matching bases. V lost 0 bases and J lost 7, with 15 bases in between. There are 15 residues in the CDR3. Germline V lookup: CDR1 SGHNT, CDR2 YENEEA. CDR3 in DNA: TGTGCCAGCAGCTTAGACACGGTCCGTGGAGGGACCCAGTACTTC. As protein: CASSLDTVRGGTQYF.

In its sample, this clone was seen once. The chain has TRBV15 and TRBJ2-5, with D hard to call. The germline V gene has CDR1 LNHNV and CDR2 YYDKDF (reference sequence). V dropped 6 bases and J dropped 4 bases, with 15 bases sitting between them. The CDR3 loop spans 14 amino acids. In DNA, the CDR3 is TGTGCCACCAGTCGCGACAAGACAAGAGAGACCCAGTACTTC. Translation gives CATSRDKTRETQYF.

The chain is built from TRBV5-5 and TRBJ1-4; D is uncertain. Germline V gene lookup returns CDR1 SGHKS and CDR2 YYEKEE (reference sequence). V was pared by 2 bases and J by 6 bases, with 14 bases between. The CDR3 is made up of 15 amino acids. CDR3 sequence (DNA): TGTGCCAGCAGCTTTAAACAGTGGGTGGATGAAAAACTGTTTTTT. This translates into CASSFKQWVDEKLFF. Based on the CDR3 plus reference TRBV5-5 and TRBJ1-4, the full variable domain is DAGVTQSPTHLIKTRGQQVTLRCSPISGHKSVSWYQQVLGQGPQFIFQYYEKEERGRGNFPDRFSARQFPNYSSELNVNALLLGDSALYLCASSFKQWVDEKLFFGSGTQLSVL.

This chain links TRBV4-1 with TRBJ2-2, with D maybe TRBD1 (6 bases). This CDR3 spans 14 amino acids. Trimming took 5 bases from V and 4 from J, leaving 11 bases between them. Per the germline V gene, CDR1 is MGHRA and CDR2 is YSYEKL. DNA of the CDR3: TGCGCCAGCAGCTCACAGGGCTCCACCGGGGAGCTGTTTTTT. It specifies CASSSQGSTGELFF.

The chain recombines TRBV6-5 with TRBJ2-1, with D tentatively TRBD2 (5 bases). CDR3 size: 14 residues. Germline V gene sequence: CDR1 MNHEY, CDR2 SVGAGI. Trimming removed 8 bases from V and 0 bases from J, with 11 bases in between. CDR3 sequence: CASSPGYSYNEQFF. CDR3 DNA: TGTGCCAGCTCACCGGGGTACTCCTACAATGAGCAGTTCTTC.

This clone turned up a few times. Other nucleotide sequences in the sample specify the same CDR3. The chain has TRBV5-1 and TRBJ1-4; 9 bases line up with TRBD1. Germline CDR1 SGHRS, CDR2 YFSETQ. The CDR3 runs 14 residues. V was clipped by 4 bases and J by 4 bases; unmatched bases: 2. CDR3 loop: CASSLGQGNEKLFF. The CDR3 nucleotides read TGCGCCAGCAGCCTGGGACAGGGTAATGAAAAACTGTTTTTT. Full variable domain (missing parts from reference TRBV5-1 and TRBJ1-4): KAGVTQTPRYLIKTRGQQVTLSCSPISGHRSVSWYQQTPGQGLQFLFEYFSETQRNKGNFPGRFSGRQFSNSRSEMNVSTLELGDSALYLCASSLGQGNEKLFFGSGTQLSVL.

V and J are TRBV6-1 and TRBJ2-7; TRBD1 matches 10 bases. The V gene end was trimmed by 3 bases and the J gene end by 6 bases; junction bases not matched to a gene: 8. CDR1 and CDR2 (germline): MNHNS, SASEGT. The CDR3 spans 15 residues. The CDR3 is CASSDPGQGLSEQYF. The CDR3 DNA reads as TGTGCCAGCAGTGACCCGGGACAGGGGCTCTCCGAGCAGTACTTC.

The chain is built from TRBV12-5 and TRBJ2-7; 7 bases align to TRBD1. There are 13 residues in the CDR3. V shed 5 bases, J shed 2 bases, and the junction held 3 bases outside the gene matches. Germline V gives CDR1 LGHNT, CDR2 FRNRAP. DNA of the CDR3: TGTGCTAGTGGTCCCGGGACAGCCTACGAGCAGTACTTC. The encoded protein is CASGPGTAYEQYF.

The V and J genes are TRBV24-1 and TRBJ1-2, with D uncertain. Germline V CDR1 and CDR2: KGHDR, SFDVKD. This CDR3 region has 11 residues. The ends were cut back, 3 bases at V and 10 bases at J, with 8 bases in the middle. This CDR3 reads CATSDQTFYTF. The DNA of the CDR3 is TGTGCCACCAGTGATCAGACATTCTACACCTTC.

J is TRBJ2-2 and V is TRBV4-1, with TRBD2 matching over 10 bases. The CDR3 extends over 15 amino acids. CDR1 and CDR2 from the germline V gene are MGHRA and YSYEKL. J gave up 8 bases and V 3 bases, and 6 bases lay outside the gene matches. The CDR3 region has the DNA TGCGCCAGCAGCCATCTAGCGGGAGACGCTGGGGAGCTGTTTTTT. Its translation: CASSHLAGDAGELFF.

This clone appeared a single time. This rearrangement joins TRBV7-3 to TRBJ2-1, with TRBD2 identical over 11 bases. The CDR3 contains 17 residues. The J segment lost 6 bases and the V segment lost 5 bases, leaving 12 bases of the junction unmatched. Germline V gene data show CDR1 as SGHTA and CDR2 as FQGTGA. CDR3 in amino acids: CASSPTAGTSGTNEQFF. CDR3 coding DNA: TGTGCCAGCAGCCCCACCGCCGGGACTAGCGGAACCAATGAGCAGTTCTTC.